This T cell receptor beta chain comes out of a study of OX40 agonist ivuxolimab in advanced cancers. Study-wide results and limits: CD4+ and CD8+ T cells in blood underwent clonal expansion by week 6 at 0.1 to 3.0 mg/kg. Relative to CD4+ cells, CD8+ T cells on average had more expanded clones.

Blood samples were obtained at baseline, cycle 4 day 1, and cycle 7 day 1. CDR1 is SGHRS and CDR2 is YFSETQ in the germline V gene. The length of the CDR3 is 14 residues. The V and J ends lost 2 bases and 0 bases, in that order; junction bases with no gene match: 2. Sequenced by immunoSEQ multiplex PCR; TCRdb stores in-frame clones only, minus some. This table has 55,000 to 75,000 clones, roughly 92% appearing once. About this clone: The antigen is undetermined.

Sequencing used CD4+ or CD8+ T cells sorted from blood, obtained in a trial of the OX40 agonist ivuxolimab. The TCR was taken from an adult with an advanced solid tumor such as melanoma, head and neck, liver or kidney cancer. This chain joins TRBV5-1 and TRBJ2-7; 7 bases match TRBD1. CDR3: CASSLQGSSYEQYF. The CDR3 region has the DNA TGCGCCAGCAGCTTACAGGGGAGCTCCTACGAGCAGTACTTC.